This T cell receptor (beta chain) was recorded in a study of T cells in Graves' hyperthyroidism and ophthalmopathy. Template material for amplifying TCR beta CDR3 regions consisted of RNA transcripts. TCR CDR3 regions were first amplified by RT-PCR with HTBI primers. TCRdb reprocessed the multiplex PCR reads with MiXCR, giving one entry per CDR3 protein. The table has about 740,000 distinct CDR3 sequences, about 14% seen once. Clinical symptoms, serum thyroxine, TRAb, thyroid ultrasound and orbital computed tomography informed diagnoses. The sample holds a few counts of this clonotype. The sample taken for sequencing was blood. The sequence was obtained from a woman aged 18-29 years with Graves' hyperthyroidism.

CDR3 in DNA: TGCAGCGCATCGGGACACTCGAACACTGAAGCTTTCTTT. It is translated as CSASGHSNTEAFF. This chain uses TRBV29-1 with TRBJ1-1, with D possibly being TRBD1 (6 bases). The CDR3 runs to 13 residues. Germline CDR1 is SQVTM and CDR2 is ANQGSEA. With 7 bases removed from V and 1 base from J, the gap between germline ends came to 13 bases.